A single sample gave rise to the 20 T cell receptor beta chains below, sequenced in a study of cytomegalovirus exposure and HLA in healthy donors (dated by TCRdb to between 2016 and 2019). Receptors were amplified or captured by the immunoSEQ multiplex PCR assay. The multiplex PCR relied on a mix of 60 forward primers for TCR Vbeta segments and 13 reverse primers for TCR Jbeta segments. TCRdb limited this immuneACCESS table to in-frame rearrangements with V and J called. A share of clones is missing; checked studies link under half to unresolved V genes, and the rest is unexplained. A total of 250,000 or so clones appear in this sample, nearly 95% of them only once. Together, the top ten hold 1.7% of the sample. Source material: PBMCs. The receptors were sampled from a girl aged 2 to 10 in good health and CMV-seronegative.

The chain carries TRBV19 and TRBJ1-5; TRBD1 aligns across 10 bases. The CDR3 is 16 residues long. V lost 5 bases, J lost 5 bases, and 9 bases stayed unmatched. Germline V gene lookup returns CDR1 LNHDA and CDR2 SQIVND (reference sequence). CDR3 DNA: TGTGCCAGTAGTCCTTTGGACAGGGGGAGATATCAGCCCCAGCATTTT. It specifies CASSPLDRGRYQPQHF.

The rearrangement uses TRBV29-1 and TRBJ1-2, with TRBD1 matching 7 bases. This CDR3 is 13 amino acids long. V shed 1 base, J shed 4 bases, and the junction held 3 bases outside the gene matches. Germline V lookup: CDR1 SQVTM, CDR2 ANQGSEA. CDR3 amino acids: CSVEGQGSYGYTF. DNA of the CDR3: TGCAGCGTTGAAGGACAGGGCTCCTATGGCTACACCTTC. The full variable domain, its missing parts supplied by reference TRBV29-1 and TRBJ1-2, is SAVISQKPSRDICQRGTSLTIQCQVDSQVTMMFWYRQQPGQSLTLIATANQGSEATYESGFVIDKFPISRPNLTFSTLTVSNMSPEDSSIYLCSVEGQGSYGYTFGSGTRLTVV.

V usage is TRBV4-1 and J usage is TRBJ2-5; TRBD2 matches 8 bases. The germline V gene encodes CDR1 MGHRA and CDR2 YSYEKL. J was trimmed by 2 bases and V by 0 bases; bases with no gene match: 11. This CDR3 contains 18 residues. The CDR3 sequence is CASSQEFPGLGPQETQYF. The CDR3 DNA reads as TGCGCCAGCAGCCAAGAGTTTCCGGGACTAGGGCCTCAAGAGACCCAGTACTTC.

The chain recombines TRBV11-2 with TRBJ2-7, with TRBD1 identical over 7 bases. With V trimmed by 3 bases and J by 2 bases, 1 base remained unmatched. The germline V gene has CDR1 SGHAT and CDR2 FQNNGV. The CDR3 length is 13 residues. The CDR3 here is CASSFGTAYEQYF. CDR3 sequence (DNA): TGTGCCAGCAGCTTCGGGACAGCCTACGAGCAGTACTTC.

The rearrangement joins TRBV6-5 to TRBJ2-5; no reliable D call. Between the trimmed V and J ends, which lost 7 bases and 2 bases, there was a span of 5 bases. CDR1 and CDR2 from the germline V gene are MNHEY and SVGAGI. CDR3 length: 11 residues. The CDR3 loop is CASTIQETQYF. The DNA of the CDR3 is TGTGCCAGCACTATACAAGAGACCCAGTACTTC.

This clone was detected a few times. The V call is TRBV5-1, the J call TRBJ2-3; D might be TRBD2 (5 bases). V was pared by 4 bases and J by 2 bases, with 14 bases between. The CDR3 is made up of 15 amino acids. Per the germline V gene, CDR1 is SGHRS and CDR2 is YFSETQ. In DNA form, the CDR3 reads TGCGCCAGCAGCGTTTCGGGCGGGTTCACAGATACGCAGTATTTT. Its translation: CASSVSGGFTDTQYF. Based on the CDR3 plus reference TRBV5-1 and TRBJ2-3, the full variable domain is KAGVTQTPRYLIKTRGQQVTLSCSPISGHRSVSWYQQTPGQGLQFLFEYFSETQRNKGNFPGRFSGRQFSNSRSEMNVSTLELGDSALYLCASSVSGGFTDTQYFGPGTRLTVL.

The genes are TRBV7-9 and TRBJ1-2; 9 nucleotides agree with TRBD1. The J segment lost 2 bases and the V segment lost 5 bases, leaving 6 bases of the junction unmatched. CDR1 is SEHNR, CDR2 FQNEAQ, per germline (reference sequence). The CDR3 sequence is 15 residues long. This CDR3 is CASSQDRGYNYGYTF. CDR3 sequence (DNA): TGTGCCAGCAGCCAAGACAGGGGGTACAACTATGGCTACACCTTC.

This clone was recorded only once. The rearrangement uses TRBV5-1 and TRBJ2-7; 10 nucleotides agree with TRBD1. The CDR3 is 14 amino acids. Germline V gives CDR1 SGHRS, CDR2 YFSETQ. V trimming: 5 bases; J trimming: 4 bases; junction bases outside the gene matches: 6. CDR3 in amino acids: CASSPRTGGYEQYF. The CDR3 DNA reads as TGCGCCAGCAGTCCAAGGACAGGGGGGTACGAGCAGTACTTC.

The chain couples TRBV7-8 to TRBJ2-7; D perhaps matches TRBD2 (6 bases). The CDR3 is made up of 17 amino acids. Germline loops: CDR1 SGHVS, CDR2 FQNEAQ. V was clipped by 5 bases and J by 4 bases, with 24 bases between them. CDR3 amino acids: CASSLRRREKGNYEQYF. CDR3 nucleotides: TGTGCCAGCAGCCTTAGAAGGAGGGAGAAGGGGAATTACGAGCAGTACTTC.

This rearrangement joins TRBV29-1 to TRBJ2-7; 7 nucleotides agree with TRBD1. Germline CDR1 and CDR2: SQVTM and ANQGSEA. The CDR3 extends over 15 amino acids. The junction had 17 bases not matched to a gene; V was cut back by 6 bases and J by 6 bases. CDR3 region: CSVSLTGPGRGEQYF. CDR3 sequence (DNA): TGCAGCGTGTCCCTGACAGGGCCAGGCCGGGGCGAGCAGTACTTC.

This clone was counted a single time. The chain recombines TRBV12-5 with TRBJ1-1; the D gene is possibly TRBD1 (6 bases). In germline, CDR1 is LGHNT, CDR2 FRNRAP. The CDR3 is made up of 14 amino acids. V lost 2 bases to trimming and J lost 2 bases, with 9 bases between them. For the CDR3, the DNA is TGTGCTAGTGGTTTGCCGACAGGCAACACTGAAGCTTTCTTT. Its protein product is CASGLPTGNTEAFF. The full variable domain, in which reference TRBV12-5 and TRBJ1-1 provide the parts outside the CDR3, is DARVTQTPRHKVTEMGQEVTMRCQPILGHNTVFWYRQTMMQGLELLAYFRNRAPLDDSGMPKDRFSAEMPDATLATLKIQPSEPRDSAVYFCASGLPTGNTEAFFGQGTRLTVV.

The chain has TRBV7-8 and TRBJ1-5; D unclear. V was clipped by 1 base and J by 6 bases, with 7 bases between them. The CDR3 runs to 13 residues. CDR1 is SGHVS and CDR2 is FQNEAQ in the germline V gene. The DNA of the CDR3 is TGTGCCAGCAGCTTAGGAGGGATTCAGCCCCAGCATTTT. Protein: CASSLGGIQPQHF.

The CDR3 DNA is TGTGCCAGCAGCTTAATGGGAGCGATTAGCACAGATACGCAGTATTTT. It encodes CASSLMGAISTDTQYF. The chain has TRBV7-2 and TRBJ2-3, with a possible D match to TRBD2 (5 bases). Germline loops: CDR1 SGHTA, CDR2 FQGNSA. Trimming cost V 2 bases and J 0 bases, with 12 bases left between them. This CDR3 is 16 amino acids long.

The chain uses TRBV2 and TRBJ1-5; no reliable D call. The V end lost 1 base, the J end lost 1 base, and 11 bases lay between the germline ends. The CDR3 covers 16 residues. CDR1 and CDR2 (germline): SNHLY, FYNNEI. The CDR3 reads CASSEVAPGSNQPQHF. The CDR3 DNA reads TGTGCCAGCAGTGAAGTGGCCCCGGGAAGCAATCAGCCCCAGCATTTT. Complete variable domain (other parts from reference TRBV2 and TRBJ1-5): EPEVTQTPSHQVTQMGQEVILRCVPISNHLYFYWYRQILGQKVEFLVSFYNNEISEKSEIFDDQFSVERPDGSNFTLKIRSTKLEDSAMYFCASSEVAPGSNQPQHFGDGTRLSIL.

The J gene is TRBJ1-1, the V gene TRBV5-6; 8 bases are shared with TRBD1. Germline V gene sequence: CDR1 SGHDT, CDR2 YYEEEE. The ends lost 7 bases at V and 0 bases at J; junction bases unmatched: 8. CDR3 length: 15 amino acids. CDR3 nucleotides: TGTGCCAGCTGGGGGACAGGAATGTTGAACACTGAAGCTTTCTTT. It yields the protein CASWGTGMLNTEAFF. The full variable domain, its missing parts supplied by reference TRBV5-6 and TRBJ1-1, is DAGVTQSPTHLIKTRGQQVTLRCSPKSGHDTVSWYQQALGQGPQFIFQYYEEEERQRGNFPDRFSGHQFPNYSSELNVNALLLGDSALYLCASWGTGMLNTEAFFGQGTRLTVV.

Details on this clone: At one end the junction does not follow the germline gene, possibly because of a read error. The J gene is TRBJ2-3, the V gene TRBV7-9, with 9 bases aligning to TRBD2. The CDR3 is 15 amino acids. Germline-derived CDR1 and CDR2 are SEHNR and FQNEAQ (reference sequence). The CDR3 region has the DNA TGTGCCAGCAGCCAACCCGGGACTAGCAGAGATACGCAGTATTTT. Protein sequence: CASSQPGTSRDTQYF.

The chain joins TRBV27 to TRBJ2-1, with 9 positions matching TRBD2. This CDR3 is built from 14 residues. CDR1 and CDR2 (germline): MNHEY, SMNVEV (reference sequence). The trim removed 4 bases at V and 7 bases at J, leaving 5 bases unmatched. CDR3 in amino acids: CASSWGLAQNEQFF. The CDR3, as DNA: TGTGCCAGCAGTTGGGGACTAGCACAGAATGAGCAGTTCTTC.

The chain carries TRBV5-6 and TRBJ2-6; D not certain. CDR3 length equals 16 residues. The V and J ends lost 2 bases and 1 base respectively, with 10 bases between them. Germline values: CDR1 SGHDT, CDR2 YYEEEE. CDR3 DNA sequence: TGTGCCAGCAGCTTCGGCGGTCGATCTGGGGCCAACGTCCTGACTTTC. Protein: CASSFGGRSGANVLTF.

This clone occurred once. This chain joins TRBV18 and TRBJ2-3; 14 positions agree with TRBD2. V gave up 5 bases and J gave up 2 bases; unmatched junction bases: 12. This CDR3 is built from 19 residues. CDR1 and CDR2 from the germline V gene are KGHSH and LQKENI. Here the CDR3 DNA reads TGTGCCAGCTCAATCCTCGGCGGGACTAGCGGGAGTGTCACAGATACGCAGTATTTT. This sequence encodes CASSILGGTSGSVTDTQYF.

The chain uses TRBV2 and TRBJ1-2, with D tentatively TRBD1 (6 bases). Trimming pared 4 bases from V and 3 bases from J, leaving 12 bases between. The CDR3 covers 14 residues. Per the germline V gene, CDR1 is SNHLY and CDR2 is FYNNEI. CDR3 sequence reads: CASSGGQVHYGYTF. CDR3 coding DNA: TGTGCCAGCAGTGGGGGACAAGTACACTATGGCTACACCTTC. Variable domain in full (rest from reference TRBV2 and TRBJ1-2): EPEVTQTPSHQVTQMGQEVILRCVPISNHLYFYWYRQILGQKVEFLVSFYNNEISEKSEIFDDQFSVERPDGSNFTLKIRSTKLEDSAMYFCASSGGQVHYGYTFGSGTRLTVV.